This T cell receptor (beta chain) was profiled in a study of cytomegalovirus exposure and HLA in healthy donors. Germline V gives CDR1 SGHTA, CDR2 FQGNSA. CDR3 length: 15 residues. The V gene lost 3 bases and the J gene lost 0 bases, with 9 bases spanning the gap. This clone was recorded once. A multiplex PCR was run with 60 Vbeta primers and 13 Jbeta primers. The assay was immunoSEQ multiplex PCR, and TCRdb's table has in-frame clones only and misses some. The sample has approximately 200,000 clones; over 60% are singletons. This receptor was identified in a young man in good health and CMV-seronegative. The sequenced material came from PBMCs. The chain couples TRBV7-2 to TRBJ1-3; possible D gene TRBD1, 6 bases. CDR3 nucleotide sequence: TGTGCCAGCAGCTTGGGACACCACTCTGGAAACACCATATATTTT. Translation gives CASSLGHHSGNTIYF.